A selection of T cell receptor beta chains follows, all from one sample in a study of T cells in Graves' hyperthyroidism and ophthalmopathy. TCRdb re-called the multiplex PCR reads with MiXCR, one entry per CDR3 protein. The profile shows about 98,000 distinct CDR3 sequences, roughly 40% of them singletons. Source material: peripheral blood or thyroid tissue (not recorded which). Source of these receptors: a woman in her twenties or thirties with Graves' hyperthyroidism. CDR3s include the opening cysteine and the closing phenylalanine or tryptophan. Fields, in order: V gene, clone size, J gene, D gene, CDR3 DNA, CDR3 protein. D genes are given only for firm matches. Some rows have no size entry. The others give once, few or many, or a class for an expanded clone.

>TRBV10-2|many|TRBJ2-7|NA
TGCGCCACCACCCCCAACTTCTACAGGGACTACGAGCAGTACTTC
CATTPNFYRDYEQYF
>TRBV29-1|NA|TRBJ1-5|NA
TGCAGCGTTGCAGAAAATAGCAATCAGCCCCAGCATTTT
CSVAENSNQPQHF
>TRBV12-3/TRBV12-4|many|TRBJ1-2|NA
TGTGCCAGCAGAACGGCTAACTATGGCTACACCTTC
CASRTANYGYTF
>TRBV6-5|many|TRBJ1-2|NA
TGTGCCAGCAGTGGTTATAGGAGAGGGGGCTACACCTTC
CASSGYRRGGYTF
>TRBV5-1|many|TRBJ2-7|TRBD2
TGCGCCAGCAGCTGGGGCCCGGGGGAGGGCGAGCAGTACTTC
CASSWGPGEGEQYF
>TRBV20-1|NA|TRBJ1-2|TRBD1
TGCAGTGCTAGATTTGCTACAGGGGGCGACTATGGCTACACCTTC
CSARFATGGDYGYTF
>TRBV13|once|TRBJ1-4|NA
TGTGCCAGCAGCTCATCTCAGGGATGGAACACTGAAAAACTGTTTTTT
CASSSSQGWNTEKLFF
>TRBV11-1|many|TRBJ2-2|NA
TGTGCCTCACGCGTGGGGCAGCGGGACACCGGGGAGCTGTTTTTT
CASRVGQRDTGELFF
>TRBV13|many|TRBJ2-7|TRBD1
TGTGCCAGCAGCCCGGGACAGGGGATCCTGCTTAACGAGCAGTACTTC
CASSPGQGILLNEQYF
>TRBV9|NA|TRBJ1-1|NA
TGTGCCAGCAGCGTAGGGGAGGAGAACACTGAAGCTTTCTTT
CASSVGEENTEAFF
>TRBV20-1|many|TRBJ2-7|NA
TGCAGTGCTAGAGTCAAAGTAAAAGGGGGGGAAGCCTACGAGCAGTACTTC
CSARVKVKGGEAYEQYF
>TRBV9|NA|TRBJ2-6|TRBD1
TGTGCCAGCAGCGACCCCTTGACAGGGGGAGCGTGGACCGGGGCCAACGTCCTGACTTTC
CASSDPLTGGAWTGANVLTF
>TRBV4-1|many|TRBJ1-5|TRBD1
TGCGCCAGCAGCCCGGAAATGGGGACAGGACGAACGACTGCGGATCAGCCCCAGCATTTT
CASSPEMGTGRTTADQPQHF
>TRBV20-1|many|TRBJ1-2|NA
TGCAGTGCTCGTGAGGGGTATAGCTACACCTTC
CSAREGYSYTF
>TRBV4-2|NA|TRBJ2-6|NA
TGTGCCAGCAGCCAAGGGGGGCCTGGGGCCAACGTCCTGACTTTC
CASSQGGPGANVLTF
>TRBV2|many|TRBJ1-3|NA
TGTGCCAGCAGTGAAGCGCCTGGGGTATTGCGGGGCGGACGGTCTGGAAACACCATATATTTT
CASSEAPGVLRGGRSGNTIYF
>TRBV27|few|TRBJ1-1|NA
TGTGCCAGCAGTATCTCGGGGAACACTGAAGCTTTCTTT
CASSISGNTEAFF
>TRBV6-5|NA|TRBJ2-3|NA
TGTGCCATCAGTTACTTTGGAATCTCCGCGGAATTTAGCACAGATACGCAGTATTTT
CAISYFGISAEFSTDTQYF
>TRBV7-9|NA|TRBJ2-5|NA
TGTGCCAGCAGTTCGTTCCGGGGCGGGGCAGAGACCCAGTACTTC
CASSSFRGGAETQYF
>TRBV28|many|TRBJ1-2|TRBD1
TGTGCCAGCGGGACAGCCGTTTATGGCTACACCTTC
CASGTAVYGYTF
>TRBV5-4|NA|TRBJ2-7|NA
TGTGCCAGCAGCTTGACAGGACCCGAGCAGTACTTC
CASSLTGPEQYF
>TRBV28|NA|TRBJ1-5|NA
TGTGCCAGCAGTTTGGTGGGGGGTACTATCGGCAATCAGCCCCAGCATTTT
CASSLVGGTIGNQPQHF
>TRBV6-2/TRBV6-3|many|TRBJ2-7|NA
TGTGCCAGCGGGCAGGGTGACAACGAGCAGTACTTC
CASGQGDNEQYF
>TRBV5-1|many|TRBJ2-7|NA
TGCGCCAGCAGCAGAGGACTCAACTACGAGCAGTACTTC
CASSRGLNYEQYF
>TRBV7-9|many|TRBJ1-2|NA
TGTGCCAGTCACAATAACTATGGCTACACCTTC
CASHNNYGYTF
>TRBV24-1|many|TRBJ1-1|NA
TGTGCCACCCCGAACACTGAAGCTTTCTTT
CATPNTEAFF
>TRBV2|NA|TRBJ1-2|TRBD1
TGTGCCAGCAGTGATTCTGGGACAGGCCGACCCACTAACTATGGCTACACCTTC
CASSDSGTGRPTNYGYTF
>TRBV7-9|NA|TRBJ1-2|NA
TGTGCCAGCAGCACCCACCGGGAGGCCGGCTACACCTTC
CASSTHREAGYTF
>TRBV5-6|few|TRBJ2-5|TRBD1
TGTGCCAGCAGCTACGGGACAGGGGAAGAGACCCAGTACTTC
CASSYGTGEETQYF
>TRBV25-1|many|TRBJ1-1|NA
TGTGCCAGCAGTGAAGGGTACCCGGCCACGAGGAACACTGAAGCTTTCTTT
CASSEGYPATRNTEAFF
>TRBV6-6|many|TRBJ2-2|NA
TGTGCCAGCAGCCGTCAGGCTACCGGGGAGCTGTTTTTT
CASSRQATGELFF
>TRBV20-1|many|TRBJ1-2|TRBD1
TGCAGTGCCGATCCTGTCGGACAGGGGGATGGCTACACCTTC
CSADPVGQGDGYTF
>TRBV20-1|NA|TRBJ2-5|TRBD2
TGCAGTGCTAGAGATTCGGCCGGGACTAGCGGGAGGGCCCAGTACTTC
CSARDSAGTSGRAQYF
>TRBV10-3|many|TRBJ2-7|NA
TGTGCCATCAGTGAGGCCCCTTCCTACGAGCAGTACTTC
CAISEAPSYEQYF
>TRBV9|NA|TRBJ2-7|NA
TGTGCCAGCAGCGTAGGAGTAGGACCCGGCGGGACCCCCTACGAGCAGTACTTC
CASSVGVGPGGTPYEQYF
>TRBV20-1|many|TRBJ1-2|NA
TGCAGTGCTAGAGGGGACACCTATGGCTACACCTTC
CSARGDTYGYTF
>TRBV20-1|NA|TRBJ1-1|TRBD1
TGCAGTGCTACAGACAGGGGGGGGAACACTGAAGCTTTCTTT
CSATDRGGNTEAFF
>TRBV7-9|many|TRBJ2-7|NA
TGTGCCAGCAGCTCCCCGGTGGGAGTCTCCTACGAGCAGTACTTC
CASSSPVGVSYEQYF
>TRBV10-3|large|TRBJ1-1|NA
TGTGCCATCAGTGAGCCCGTTGATAACACTGAAGCTTTCTTT
CAISEPVDNTEAFF
>TRBV6-6|few|TRBJ2-5|TRBD2
TGTGCCAGCAGCTCTCTAGCGGGAGCGGAGACCCAGTACTTC
CASSSLAGAETQYF
>TRBV30|many|TRBJ2-7|NA
TGTGCCTGGAGTACGGGCCCGGCGGGCGAGCAGTACTTC
CAWSTGPAGEQYF
>TRBV5-8|many|TRBJ2-7|NA
TGTGCCAGCAGACGTCCGGGGAAGAAGTACGAGCAGTACTTC
CASRRPGKKYEQYF
>TRBV7-9|many|TRBJ2-5|NA
TGTGCCAGCAGCTTAGACACTTCCAACCAAGAGACCCAGTACTTC
CASSLDTSNQETQYF
>TRBV24-1|many|TRBJ1-5|NA
TGTGCCACCTCCGGTGGCTTTGGCAATCAGCCCCAGCATTTT
CATSGGFGNQPQHF
>TRBV11-3|NA|TRBJ2-3|TRBD2
TGTGCCAGCACCGAGGCGAGGAGGTGGCGGGAGGTTATCACAGATACGCAGTATTTT
CASTEARRWREVITDTQYF
>TRBV30|NA|TRBJ1-6|NA
TGTGCCTGGAGTGTCTCCGTTCTCTATAATTCACCCCTCCACTTT
CAWSVSVLYNSPLHF
>TRBV5-1|many|TRBJ2-2|TRBD2
TGCGCCAGCAGCCCCCTGACTAGCCCGACCGGGGAGCTGTTTTTT
CASSPLTSPTGELFF
>TRBV15|NA|TRBJ1-5|TRBD1
TGTGCCACCAGCAGATCCGCCGGGACAGGGGGTTGGCAGCCCCAGCATTTT
CATSRSAGTGGWQPQHF
>TRBV28|few|TRBJ1-5|NA
TGTGCCAGCGGAGGGGGGGCCCGTAATCAGCCCCAGCATTTT
CASGGGARNQPQHF
>TRBV7-2|NA|TRBJ2-7|TRBD1
TGTGCCAGCAGCTTAGGTGGGGGACAGGGGTTTTACGAGCAGTACTTC
CASSLGGGQGFYEQYF